This TCR beta chain was sequenced in a study of blood T cell repertoires in COVID-19. Study information: The United States, Italy and Spain provided the acute and convalescent COVID-19 samples. PBMCs, B-cell-depleted T cells, or T cells were the source of the cDNA or gDNA that made up the material.

This clone has only a few counts. The germline CDR1 and CDR2 sequences are SGHDN and FVKESK. The J segment lost 3 bases and the V segment lost 4 bases, leaving 10 bases of the junction unmatched. The CDR3 covers 16 residues. As processed by the authors: Amplification from reference gene primers served as the basis for estimated nucleated cell counts. Using immunoSEQ multiplex PCR, the repertoire was profiled, and TCRdb retains in-frame clones only, with some absent. V and J calls and clone size are as listed in that table; D and trimming were resolved from the DNA. The sample carries 100,000 to 120,000 clones, around 81% recorded once.

The origin of this receptor is a man older than 75 with acute or convalescent COVID-19. The sequencing sample was made of peripheral blood. The chain recombines TRBV14 with TRBJ1-1, with TRBD1 matching over 8 bases. The CDR3 loop reads CASSPTRTGYYTEAFF. CDR3 DNA sequence: TGTGCCAGCAGCCCTACCCGGACAGGGTACTACACTGAAGCTTTCTTT.